This T cell receptor (beta chain) was obtained from a study of shared clonotypes between healthy human individuals. Study-level background: Each donor's CD4 naive and CD4 memory cells filled three plates apiece, CD8 naive two, and CD8 memory one.

The assay was immunoSEQ multiplex PCR, and TCRdb's table has in-frame clones only and misses some. The sample contains about 2.3 million clones, approximately 90% of which appear only once. This clone was seen once. This sequence was found in a man younger than 35 in good health. Some clones in this sample may be carry-over from other donors' samples. The specimen was naive CD4+ T cells from PBMCs. Subset noted: CD45RA+ positively selected.

CDR3 DNA sequence: TGTGCCAGCAGTGATAGAGGACGGGGGGCAGAGACCCAGTACTTC. It encodes CASSDRGRGAETQYF. V gene TRBV2 combines with J gene TRBJ2-5, with a tentative D call TRBD2 (7 bases). V was shortened by 3 bases and J by 4 bases, with 15 bases between the two germline ends. This CDR3 has 15 residues. Germline CDR1 reads SNHLY; CDR2 reads FYNNEI. Using reference TRBV2 and TRBJ2-5 for the parts outside the CDR3, the full variable domain is EPEVTQTPSHQVTQMGQEVILRCVPISNHLYFYWYRQILGQKVEFLVSFYNNEISEKSEIFDDQFSVERPDGSNFTLKIRSTKLEDSAMYFCASSDRGRGAETQYFGPGTRLLVL.